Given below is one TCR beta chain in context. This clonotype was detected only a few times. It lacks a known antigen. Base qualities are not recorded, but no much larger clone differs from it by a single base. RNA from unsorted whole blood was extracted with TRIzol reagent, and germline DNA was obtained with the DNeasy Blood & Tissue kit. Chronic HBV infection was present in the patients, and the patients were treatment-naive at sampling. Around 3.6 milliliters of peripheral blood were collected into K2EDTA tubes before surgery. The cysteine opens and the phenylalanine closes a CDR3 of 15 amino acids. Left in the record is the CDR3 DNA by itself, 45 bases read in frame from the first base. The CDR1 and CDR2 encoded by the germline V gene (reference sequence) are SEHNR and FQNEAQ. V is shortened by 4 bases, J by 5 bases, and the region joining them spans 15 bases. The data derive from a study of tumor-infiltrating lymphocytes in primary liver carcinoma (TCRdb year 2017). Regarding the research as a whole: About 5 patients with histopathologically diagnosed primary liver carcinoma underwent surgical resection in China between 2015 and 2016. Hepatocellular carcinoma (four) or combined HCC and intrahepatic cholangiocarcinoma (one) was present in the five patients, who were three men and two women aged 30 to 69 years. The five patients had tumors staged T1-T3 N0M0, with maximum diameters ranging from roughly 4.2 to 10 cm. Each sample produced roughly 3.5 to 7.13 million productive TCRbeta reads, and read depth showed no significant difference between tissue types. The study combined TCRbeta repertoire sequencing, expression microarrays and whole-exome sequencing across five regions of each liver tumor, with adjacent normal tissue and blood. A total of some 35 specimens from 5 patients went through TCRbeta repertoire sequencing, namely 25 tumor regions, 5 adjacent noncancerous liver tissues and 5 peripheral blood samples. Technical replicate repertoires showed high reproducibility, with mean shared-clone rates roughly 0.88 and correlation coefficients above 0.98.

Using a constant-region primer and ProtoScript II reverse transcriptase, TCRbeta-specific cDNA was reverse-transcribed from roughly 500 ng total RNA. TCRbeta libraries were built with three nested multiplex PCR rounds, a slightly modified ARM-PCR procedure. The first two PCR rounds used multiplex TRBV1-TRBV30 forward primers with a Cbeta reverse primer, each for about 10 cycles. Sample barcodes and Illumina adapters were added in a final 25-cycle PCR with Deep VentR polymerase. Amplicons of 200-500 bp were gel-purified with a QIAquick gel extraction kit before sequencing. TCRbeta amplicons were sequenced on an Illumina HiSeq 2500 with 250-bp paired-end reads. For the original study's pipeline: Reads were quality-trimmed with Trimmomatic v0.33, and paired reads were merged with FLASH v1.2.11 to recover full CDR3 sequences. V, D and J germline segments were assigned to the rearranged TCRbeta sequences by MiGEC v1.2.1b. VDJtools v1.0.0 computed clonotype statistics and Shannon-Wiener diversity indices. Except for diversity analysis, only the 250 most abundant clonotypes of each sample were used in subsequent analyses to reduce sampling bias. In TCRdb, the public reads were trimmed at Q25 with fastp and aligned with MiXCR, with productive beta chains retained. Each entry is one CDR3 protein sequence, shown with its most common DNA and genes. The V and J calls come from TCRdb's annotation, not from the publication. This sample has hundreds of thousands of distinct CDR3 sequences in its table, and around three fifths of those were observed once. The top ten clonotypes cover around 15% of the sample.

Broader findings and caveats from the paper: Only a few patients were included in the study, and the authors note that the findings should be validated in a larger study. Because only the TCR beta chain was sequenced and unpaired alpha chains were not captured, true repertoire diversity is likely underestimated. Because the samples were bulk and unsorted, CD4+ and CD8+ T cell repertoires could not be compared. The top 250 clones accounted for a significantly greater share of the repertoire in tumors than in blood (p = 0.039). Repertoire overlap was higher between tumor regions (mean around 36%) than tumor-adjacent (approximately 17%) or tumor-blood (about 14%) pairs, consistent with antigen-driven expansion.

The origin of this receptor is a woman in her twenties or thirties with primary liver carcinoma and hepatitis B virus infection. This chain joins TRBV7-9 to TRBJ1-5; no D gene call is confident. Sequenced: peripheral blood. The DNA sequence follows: TGTGCCAGCAGCTCGACGGAAGGGATTTATCAGCCCCAGCATTTT. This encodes CASSSTEGIYQPQHF.